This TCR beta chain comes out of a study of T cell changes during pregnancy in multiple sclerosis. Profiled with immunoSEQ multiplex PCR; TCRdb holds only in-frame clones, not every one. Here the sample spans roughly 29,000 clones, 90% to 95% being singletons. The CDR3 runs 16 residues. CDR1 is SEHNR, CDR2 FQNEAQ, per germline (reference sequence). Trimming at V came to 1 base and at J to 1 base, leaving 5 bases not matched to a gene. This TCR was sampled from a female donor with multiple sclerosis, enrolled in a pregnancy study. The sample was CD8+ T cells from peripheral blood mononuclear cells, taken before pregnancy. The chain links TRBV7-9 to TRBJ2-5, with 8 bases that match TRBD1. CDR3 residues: CASSLVRGPLQETQYF. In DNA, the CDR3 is TGTGCCAGCAGCTTAGTCAGGGGGCCGCTCCAAGAGACCCAGTACTTC.